This section outlines one T cell receptor beta chain sequence together with its context. Sequencing was performed with immunoSEQ multiplex PCR; in TCRdb, only in-frame clones are kept and a portion is missing. The sample lists roughly 120,000 clones, roughly 87% seen once, with approximately 10% in the top ten. The source of the sample is a study of T cell responses to AZD1222 COVID-19 vaccine. The CDR3 extends over 15 amino acids. CDR1 LGHNT and CDR2 FRNRAP come from the germline V gene. Trimming left V 5 bases short and J 4 bases short, with 16 bases between. The TCR sequence derives from an adult in good health. The sequences come from peripheral blood, collected on day 0 of AZD1222 vaccination. V usage is TRBV12-5 and J usage is TRBJ2-3, with D possibly being TRBD1 or TRBD2 (6 bases each). The CDR3 reads CASGLPGARADTQYF. The CDR3 DNA reads TGTGCTAGTGGTCTTCCGGGGGCGCGGGCAGATACGCAGTATTTT.